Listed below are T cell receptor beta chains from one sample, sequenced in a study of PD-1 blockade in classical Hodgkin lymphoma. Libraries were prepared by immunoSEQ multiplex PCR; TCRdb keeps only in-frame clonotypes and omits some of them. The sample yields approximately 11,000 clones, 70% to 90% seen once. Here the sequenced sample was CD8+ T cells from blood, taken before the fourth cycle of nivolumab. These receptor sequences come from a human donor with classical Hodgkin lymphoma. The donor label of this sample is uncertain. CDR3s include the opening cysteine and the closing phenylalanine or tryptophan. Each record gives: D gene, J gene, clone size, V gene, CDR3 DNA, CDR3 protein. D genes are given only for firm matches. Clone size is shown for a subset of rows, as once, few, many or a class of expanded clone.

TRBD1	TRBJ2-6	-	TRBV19	TGTGCCAGCCGGTGGGACAGCCCCGGGGCCAACGTCCTGACTTTC	CASRWDSPGANVLTF
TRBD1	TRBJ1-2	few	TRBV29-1	TGCAGCGTTGAGGGACAGGATAACTATGGCTACACCTTC	CSVEGQDNYGYTF
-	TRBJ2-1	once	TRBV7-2	TGTGCCAGCAGCTTGAGCGGGCCGGGGTGGGATGAGCAGTTCTTC	CASSLSGPGWDEQFF
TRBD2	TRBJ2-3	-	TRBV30	TGTGCCTCAGACACTAGCGGTAACACAGATACGCAGTATTTT	CASDTSGNTDTQYF
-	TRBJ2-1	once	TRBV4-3	TGCGCCAGCAGCCAAGCGGGGGAGGCCCACAATGAGCAGTTCTTC	CASSQAGEAHNEQFF
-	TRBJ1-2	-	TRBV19	TGTGCCAGTAGTATAGGGGTGACAGCTCCCTATGGCTACACCTTC	CASSIGVTAPYGYTF
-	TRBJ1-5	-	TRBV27	TGTGCCAGCAGTTTGGCAGGTAGCAATCAGCCCCAGCATTTT	CASSLAGSNQPQHF
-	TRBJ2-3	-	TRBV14	TGTGCCAGCAGCCAGTGGGGGGCGGGCCTCCCAGATACGCAGTATTTT	CASSQWGAGLPDTQYF
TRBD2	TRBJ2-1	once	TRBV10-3	TGTGCCATCAGTGAGCCGGGGACTAGCGGCTACAATGAGCAGTTCTTC	CAISEPGTSGYNEQFF
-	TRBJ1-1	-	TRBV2	TGTGCCAGCAGTGAAAGTGCAGGGAAGGCGGTGAACACTGAAGCTTTCTTT	CASSESAGKAVNTEAFF
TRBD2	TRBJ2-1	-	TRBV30	TGTGCCTGGACTAGCGGGAGAGGCTACAATGAGCAGTTCTTC	CAWTSGRGYNEQFF
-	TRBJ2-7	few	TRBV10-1	TGCGCCAGCGGAGACTACGAGCAGTACTTC	CASGDYEQYF
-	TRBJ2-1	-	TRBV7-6	TGTGCCAGCAGCTTAGTGGCAGCCCTTAATGAGCAGTTCTTC	CASSLVAALNEQFF
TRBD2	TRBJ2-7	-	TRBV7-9	TGTGCCAGCACCCCGGGGGGAGAGCAGTACTTC	CASTPGGEQYF
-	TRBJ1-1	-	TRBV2	TGTGCCAGCAGAGAGACGGGGGGGAACACTGAAGCTTTCTTT	CASRETGGNTEAFF
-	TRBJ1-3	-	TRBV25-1	TGTGCCAGCAGCGAAGTCGGGGATATAGGAAACACCATATATTTT	CASSEVGDIGNTIYF
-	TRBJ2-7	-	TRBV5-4	TGTGCCAGCAGCTTTGGTGTGGACGAGCAGTACTTC	CASSFGVDEQYF
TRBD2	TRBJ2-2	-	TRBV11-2	TGTGCCAGCGATCCTTTGCTAGCGGGAACCGGGGAGCTGTTTTTT	CASDPLLAGTGELFF
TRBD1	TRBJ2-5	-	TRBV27	TGTGCCAGCAGTTCAGGGGGCCAAGAGACCCAGTACTTC	CASSSGGQETQYF
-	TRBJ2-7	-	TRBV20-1	TGCAGTGCTGTGACCCGCGAGCAGTACTTC	CSAVTREQYF
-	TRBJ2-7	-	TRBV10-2	TGCGCCAGCAGTGGACTATCCTACGAGCAGTACTTC	CASSGLSYEQYF
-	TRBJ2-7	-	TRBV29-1	TGCAGCGTTGAAAGGCAGGGCACCTACGAGCAGTACTTC	CSVERQGTYEQYF
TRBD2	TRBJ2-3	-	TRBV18	TGTGCCAGCTCACTCACTAGCGGGAAGGCAGGTACGCAGTATTTT	CASSLTSGKAGTQYF
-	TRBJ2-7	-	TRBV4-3	TGCGCCAGCAGCCACGGGCCTATGGACGAGCAGTACTTC	CASSHGPMDEQYF
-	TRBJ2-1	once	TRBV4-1	TGCGCCAGCAGCCAATCGTTAATAGCCGGGGGTCAAGTGCAGTTCTTC	CASSQSLIAGGQVQFF
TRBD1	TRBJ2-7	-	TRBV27	TGTGCCAGCAGGCGGACAGGGGGCTTGGCCGAGCAGTACTTC	CASRRTGGLAEQYF
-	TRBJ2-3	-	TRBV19	TGTGCCAGTGGACGGACGGCATTTACAGATACGCAGTATTTT	CASGRTAFTDTQYF
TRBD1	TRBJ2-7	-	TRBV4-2	TGTGCCAGCAGCCAAATCCGGGACAGCGACGAGCAGTACTTC	CASSQIRDSDEQYF
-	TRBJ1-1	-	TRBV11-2	TGTGCCAGCAGCTTAGGAGGGGTGGTTTCGGTTGAAGCTTTCTTT	CASSLGGVVSVEAFF
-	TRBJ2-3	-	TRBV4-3	TGCGCCAGCAGCCAAGGCGGTTTCCCGGATACGCAGTATTTT	CASSQGGFPDTQYF
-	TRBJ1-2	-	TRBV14	TGTGCCAGCAGCCACGACATAGGTTCCTCCTATGGCTACACCTTC	CASSHDIGSSYGYTF
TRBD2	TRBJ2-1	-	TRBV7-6	TGTGCCAGCAGCTTAGGGCTAGCGGCTCCGTACAATGAGCAGTTCTTC	CASSLGLAAPYNEQFF
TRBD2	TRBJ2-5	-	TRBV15	TGTGCCACCAGCAGCCACTCCTGGACTAGCGGGAGAGAGACCCAGTACTTC	CATSSHSWTSGRETQYF
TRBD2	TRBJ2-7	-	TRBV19	TGTGCCAGTAGTATTAAAGCGGGAGGGCTCTCCTACGAGCAGTACTTC	CASSIKAGGLSYEQYF
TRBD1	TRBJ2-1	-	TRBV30	TGTGCCTCGAGCCACCGGGACAGGGTCAATGAGCAGTTCTTC	CASSHRDRVNEQFF
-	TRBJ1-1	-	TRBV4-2	TGTGCCAGCAGCTTGGTAGGGATGGAAGCTTTCTTT	CASSLVGMEAFF